These 12 T cell receptor beta chains were sequenced from one sample in a study of cytotoxic CD8 clonotypes in ibrutinib-treated CLL. Repertoires were generated with immunoSEQ multiplex PCR, while TCRdb's copy carries only in-frame clones and drops some. In the table there are about 15,000 clones, 50% to 55% of which are singletons. The source was PBMCs, collected at an approximately 23-month disease-progression time point, from a patient treated with ibrutinib. The receptors come from a human donor with chronic lymphocytic leukemia.

In this sample, this clone turned up a few times. The chain recombines TRBV19 with TRBJ1-2; D call uncertain. The CDR3 length is 13 residues. CDR1 is LNHDA and CDR2 is SQIVND in the germline V gene (reference sequence). The germline V and J ends were trimmed by 3 bases and 5 bases, with 10 bases remaining between them. The CDR3 DNA sequence: TGTGCCAGTAGTATCCACAGTGAATATGGCTACACCTTC. Its translation: CASSIHSEYGYTF. The full variable domain, completed using reference TRBV19 and TRBJ1-2, is DGGITQSPKYLFRKEGQNVTLSCEQNLNHDAMYWYRQDPGQGLRLIYYSQIVNDFQKGDIAEGYSVSREKKESFPLTVTSAQKNPTAFYLCASSIHSEYGYTFGSGTRLTVV.

The rearrangement links TRBV11-2 to TRBJ2-7; D is unclear. CDR1 is SGHAT, CDR2 FQNNGV, per germline. This CDR3 region has 15 residues. Trimming left V 0 bases short and J 3 bases short, with 12 bases between. The chain's CDR3 is CASSLDPTEDYEQYF. The CDR3 region has the DNA TGTGCCAGCAGCTTAGATCCGACGGAAGACTACGAGCAGTACTTC.

This chain uses TRBV4-1 with TRBJ1-2, with TRBD1 as a possible D gene (5 bases). Germline loops: CDR1 MGHRA, CDR2 YSYEKL. The CDR3 sequence is 13 residues long. V dropped 1 base and J dropped 8 bases, with 11 bases sitting between them. CDR3 sequence reads: CASSQGGIRGYTF. The CDR3 DNA sequence: TGCGCCAGCAGCCAAGGGGGCATCAGGGGCTACACCTTC.

J is TRBJ1-4 and V is TRBV27; TRBD1 agrees at 9 bases. J was trimmed by 8 bases and V by 8 bases; bases with no gene match: 12. Germline-derived CDR1 and CDR2 are MNHEY and SMNVEV (reference sequence). CDR3 length: 15 residues. In nucleotides, the CDR3 is TGTGCCAGCCGTACGACAGGGGGTATAGAGGAAAAACTGTTTTTT. Amino acids: CASRTTGGIEEKLFF.

There are many counts of this clone. The chain joins TRBV4-1 to TRBJ1-5, with D hard to call. The germline gives CDR1 MGHRA, CDR2 YSYEKL. V lost 7 bases, J lost 5 bases, and 21 bases lay in between. The CDR3 loop spans 16 amino acids. The CDR3 reads CASTAEFSGWDQPQHF. In DNA, the CDR3 is TGCGCCAGCACCGCGGAGTTTTCAGGCTGGGATCAGCCCCAGCATTTT.

The V call is TRBV4-2, the J call TRBJ2-3, with a weak D call TRBD1 (5 bases). Germline assignment: CDR1 LGHNA and CDR2 YNFKEQ. The CDR3 totals 16 residues. The ends were cut back, 0 bases at V and 1 base at J, with 11 bases in the middle. CDR3 nucleotide sequence: TGTGCCAGCAGCCAAGAGAGTAGGGGCGGCACAGATACGCAGTATTTT. Translating it yields CASSQESRGGTDTQYF.

The chain employs TRBV29-1 and TRBJ2-3, with D maybe TRBD2 (6 bases). There are 13 residues in the CDR3. V shed 8 bases and J shed 4 bases, with 16 bases lying between them. The germline CDR1 and CDR2 sequences are SQVTM and ANQGSEA. Here the CDR3 reads CSTFGGSPDTQYF. CDR3 DNA: TGCAGCACTTTTGGGGGGAGCCCAGATACGCAGTATTTT.

The chain carries TRBV30 and TRBJ2-1, with D hard to call. There are 14 residues in the CDR3. V shed 3 bases and J shed 8 bases, with 17 bases lying between them. Germline lookup yields CDR1 GTSNPN and CDR2 SVGIG (reference sequence). The CDR3 DNA follows: TGTGCCTGGAGCGCATTAAAAAAGGTCGATGAGCAGTTCTTC. Its translation: CAWSALKKVDEQFF.

V is TRBV5-4 and J is TRBJ2-5, with D perhaps matching TRBD1 (6 bases). The V gene lost 4 bases and the J gene lost 2 bases, with 12 bases spanning the gap. Per the germline V gene, CDR1 is SGHNT and CDR2 is YYREEE (reference sequence). There are 14 residues in the CDR3. Here the CDR3 DNA reads TGTGCCAGCAGCGCCAACAGGGAACAAGAGACCCAGTACTTC. Its translation is CASSANREQETQYF. Looking up the rest from reference TRBV5-4 and TRBJ2-5 gives the full variable domain: ETGVTQSPTHLIKTRGQQVTLRCSSQSGHNTVSWYQQALGQGPQFIFQYYREEENGRGNFPPRFSGLQFPNYSSELNVNALELDDSALYLCASSANREQETQYFGPGTRLLVL.

A note on this clone: Mismatch with germline at one junction end may stem from a read error. V usage is TRBV18 and J usage is TRBJ1-2, with 8 bases lining up with TRBD1. This CDR3 spans 12 amino acids. CDR1 is KGHSH and CDR2 is LQKENI in the germline V gene. The CDR3 region is CASSPGQGGCTF. CDR3 in DNA: TGTGCCAGCTCACCCGGACAGGGAGGCTGCACCTTC.

There are a few counts of this clone. V usage is TRBV6-5 and J usage is TRBJ2-1, with 13 bases that match TRBD2. The CDR3 length is 15 residues. The junction had 3 bases not matched to a gene; V was cut back by 6 bases and J by 4 bases. Germline assignment: CDR1 MNHEY and CDR2 SVGAGI. The CDR3 bases are TGTGCCAGCAGGTCACTAGCGGGGGGGTACAATGAGCAGTTCTTC. Its translation is CASRSLAGGYNEQFF.

This chain links TRBV9 with TRBJ2-5; D remains ambiguous. This CDR3 spans 15 amino acids. Germline CDR1 is SGDLS and CDR2 is YYNGEE. Trimming removed 4 bases from V and 2 bases from J, with 15 bases in between. The CDR3 spells CASSTDGVPQETQYF. DNA for the CDR3: TGTGCCAGCAGCACCGACGGAGTTCCTCAAGAGACCCAGTACTTC.